These 28 T cell receptor beta chains were all obtained from the same sample, sequenced in a study of OX40 agonist ivuxolimab in advanced cancers. Using immunoSEQ multiplex PCR, the repertoire was profiled, and TCRdb retains in-frame clones only, with some absent. The sample has about 46,000 clones; around 91% are singletons. Sequencing used CD4+ or CD8+ T cells sorted from blood, obtained in a trial of the OX40 agonist ivuxolimab. These receptor sequences come from an adult with an advanced solid tumor such as melanoma, head and neck, liver or kidney cancer.

The CDR3 DNA is TGTGCCAGCAACCACCGACGGTCAACTGGGGCCAACGTCCTGACTTTC. Protein product: CASNHRRSTGANVLTF. The chain is built from TRBV9 and TRBJ2-6; D not resolved. Germline CDR1 reads SGDLS; CDR2 reads YYNGEE. The V and J ends lost 6 bases and 2 bases respectively, with 15 bases between them. This CDR3 comprises 16 residues.

The chain carries TRBV18 and TRBJ2-3; D is possibly TRBD1 or TRBD2 (6 bases each). This CDR3 contains 16 residues. Trimming stripped 5 bases from V and 2 bases from J, with 17 bases between. CDR1 is KGHSH, CDR2 LQKENI, per germline. DNA for the CDR3: TGTGCCAGCTCATCCTATCCCGGGGGCGACACAGATACGCAGTATTTT. It specifies CASSSYPGGDTDTQYF. Filled out from reference TRBV18 and TRBJ2-3, the complete variable domain reads NAGVMQNPRHLVRRRGQEARLRCSPMKGHSHVYWYRQLPEEGLKFMVYLQKENIIDESGMPKERFSAEFPKEGPSILRIQQVVRGDSAAYFCASSSYPGGDTDTQYFGPGTRLTVL.

The V gene is TRBV4-1, the J gene TRBJ1-5; 7 nucleotides align to TRBD1. The CDR3 has 15 residues. Per the germline V gene, CDR1 is MGHRA and CDR2 is YSYEKL. V gave up 1 base and J gave up 5 bases; unmatched junction bases: 5. CDR3 nucleotide sequence: TGCGCCAGCAGCCAAGTTGGACAGGCAGATCAGCCCCAGCATTTT. As protein: CASSQVGQADQPQHF.

The CDR3: CASTSLGRRAEAFF. CDR3 DNA sequence: TGTGCCAGCACCTCCCTGGGACGTAGGGCTGAAGCTTTCTTT. The genes are TRBV5-8 and TRBJ1-1; TRBD1 is a possible D gene (5 bases). There are 14 residues in the CDR3. V lost 6 bases and J 6 bases, leaving 18 bases between the germline ends. In germline, CDR1 is SGHTS, CDR2 YDEGEE.

The rearrangement uses TRBV5-6 and TRBJ1-4, with D perhaps matching TRBD1 (6 bases). The V end was cut by 5 bases, the J end by 1 base, with 9 bases between. The length of the CDR3 is 14 residues. Germline V lookup: CDR1 SGHDT, CDR2 YYEEEE. In DNA form, the CDR3 reads TGTGCCAGCAGAAACAGGGAAACTAATGAAAAACTGTTTTTT. Amino acids: CASRNRETNEKLFF.

This clone was found once. The chain uses TRBV7-2 and TRBJ2-2; 13 bases are a match to TRBD2. CDR3 length: 17 amino acids. Germline V CDR1 and CDR2: SGHTA, FQGNSA. V trimming: 10 bases; J trimming: 2 bases; junction bases outside the gene matches: 10. CDR3: CANARLAGGYNTGELFF. DNA for the CDR3: TGTGCCAACGCGCGACTAGCGGGGGGATATAACACCGGGGAGCTGTTTTTT.

The rearrangement joins TRBV16 to TRBJ1-2; 10 nucleotides line up with TRBD1. V trimming: 2 bases; J trimming: 7 bases; junction bases outside the gene matches: 1. CDR3 length equals 13 residues. Per the germline V gene, CDR1 is KGHSY and CDR2 is FQNENV. The DNA of the CDR3 is TGTGCCAGCAGCCAAGACAGGGGGCTTGGCTACACCTTC. It specifies CASSQDRGLGYTF.

The chain couples TRBV29-1 to TRBJ2-2; D perhaps matches TRBD2 (6 bases). Germline V gene lookup returns CDR1 SQVTM and CDR2 ANQGSEA. The ends were cut back, 6 bases at V and 3 bases at J, with 8 bases in the middle. This CDR3 has 12 residues. The CDR3 DNA reads TGCAGCGTCGGGACTTACACCGGGGAGCTGTTTTTT. Protein sequence: CSVGTYTGELFF.

The chain employs TRBV6-5 and TRBJ2-1, with D unclear. Germline V gene data show CDR1 as MNHEY and CDR2 as SVGAGI. V dropped 4 bases and J dropped 4 bases, with 14 bases sitting between them. CDR3 length: 15 residues. CDR3 in DNA: TGTGCCAGCAGTTCCCCCCCGTCCCCATACAATGAGCAGTTCTTC. Translated: CASSSPPSPYNEQFF.

Only one count was recorded for this clone. The rearrangement links TRBV28 to TRBJ2-2; possibly TRBD2 for D (6 bases). CDR1 and CDR2 (germline): MDHEN, SYDVKM. This CDR3 comprises 12 residues. V was shortened by 5 bases and J by 8 bases, with 9 bases between the two germline ends. Here the CDR3 reads CASSAGTGELFF. DNA of the CDR3: TGTGCCAGCAGTGCGGGAACGGGGGAGCTGTTTTTT.

This rearrangement joins TRBV28 to TRBJ1-2; D is ambiguous. This CDR3 comprises 14 residues. The germline gives CDR1 MDHEN, CDR2 SYDVKM. Trimming left V 4 bases short and J 1 base short, with 10 bases between. The CDR3 DNA is TGTGCCAGCAGTTCCTACGGACTTAACTATGGCTACACCTTC. Translated: CASSSYGLNYGYTF.

This clone was counted once. The rearrangement links TRBV10-1 to TRBJ2-1; D is tentatively TRBD1 or TRBD2 (6 bases each). CDR3 length: 16 amino acids. Germline V gene sequence: CDR1 WNHNN, CDR2 SYGVQD (reference sequence). Trimming removed 4 bases from V and 10 bases from J, with 23 bases in between. The CDR3 loop reads CASSGDRGQLKGEQFF. The CDR3 nucleotides are TGCGCCAGCAGTGGGGACCGGGGGCAGCTGAAGGGGGAGCAGTTCTTC.

The rearrangement joins TRBV30 to TRBJ2-1, with 9 bases matching TRBD1. CDR3 size: 15 residues. CDR1 is GTSNPN and CDR2 is SVGIG in the germline V gene (reference sequence). With 3 bases clipped from V and 4 bases from J, the junction kept 7 bases outside the gene matches. The CDR3: CAWSGGTGSYNEQFF. The CDR3 DNA is TGTGCCTGGAGCGGAGGGACAGGGAGTTACAATGAGCAGTTCTTC.

The chain uses TRBV30 and TRBJ2-7, with D tentatively TRBD1 (5 bases). The CDR3 runs to 11 residues. With 4 bases removed from V and 4 bases from J, the gap between germline ends came to 8 bases. Per germline, CDR1 GTSNPN and CDR2 SVGIG (reference sequence). The CDR3 region has the DNA TGTGCCTGGACCGACAGATACGAGCAGTACTTC. Its protein product is CAWTDRYEQYF. The full variable domain, completed using reference TRBV30 and TRBJ2-7, is SQTIHQWPATLVQPVGSPLSLECTVEGTSNPNLYWYRQAAGRGLQLLFYSVGIGQISSEVPQNLSASRPQDRQFILSSKKLLLSDSGFYLCAWTDRYEQYFGPGTRLTVT.

The gene calls are TRBV7-3 and TRBJ2-7, with 7 bases aligning to TRBD2. Germline-derived CDR1 and CDR2 are SGHTA and FQGTGA. Trimming took 4 bases from V and 4 from J; bases not matched to a gene: 7. CDR3 size: 14 residues. In DNA, the CDR3 is TGTGCCAGCAGCTACCAGGGAGGGACTTACGAGCAGTACTTC. This codes for CASSYQGGTYEQYF.

This chain uses TRBV5-4 with TRBJ2-7; possibly TRBD1 for D (6 bases). Germline values: CDR1 SGHNT, CDR2 YYREEE (reference sequence). The CDR3 totals 14 residues. The ends were cut back, 3 bases at V and 5 bases at J, with 15 bases in the middle. The CDR3, as DNA: TGTGCCAGCAGCTGGCCATTGCAGGGGAACGAGCAGTACTTC. Translated: CASSWPLQGNEQYF.

The CDR3 nucleotides are TGCGCCAGCAGCCAGGAACCGGGACAGGTAAACTATGGCTACACCTTC. Translated: CASSQEPGQVNYGYTF. This chain links TRBV4-1 with TRBJ1-2; 8 bases map to TRBD1. The CDR3 covers 16 residues. Germline V CDR1 and CDR2: MGHRA, YSYEKL. Trimming at V came to 3 bases and at J to 2 bases, leaving 8 bases not matched to a gene.

This clone was seen a few times. V gene TRBV2 combines with J gene TRBJ2-2, with 7 bases fitting TRBD1. After removal of 5 bases from V and 0 bases from J, the junction contained 3 bases not matched to a gene. The CDR3 consists of 15 residues. Germline V gene sequence: CDR1 SNHLY, CDR2 FYNNEI. CDR3 amino acids: CASSWTGSNTGELFF. For the CDR3, the DNA is TGTGCCAGCAGTTGGACAGGTTCGAACACCGGGGAGCTGTTTTTT. Full variable domain (missing parts from reference TRBV2 and TRBJ2-2): EPEVTQTPSHQVTQMGQEVILRCVPISNHLYFYWYRQILGQKVEFLVSFYNNEISEKSEIFDDQFSVERPDGSNFTLKIRSTKLEDSAMYFCASSWTGSNTGELFFGEGSRLTVL.

This sequence joins TRBV7-6 and TRBJ1-1; no clear D. CDR3 length: 13 residues. CDR1 and CDR2 from the germline V gene are SGHVS and FNYEAQ. Between the trimmed V and J ends, which lost 1 base and 1 base, there was a span of 4 bases. For the CDR3, the DNA is TGTGCCAGCAGCTTAGAAGCGAACACTGAAGCTTTCTTT. It translates to CASSLEANTEAFF. Drawing the rest from reference TRBV7-6 and TRBJ1-1, the complete variable domain is GAGVSQSPRYKVTKRGQDVALRCDPISGHVSLYWYRQALGQGPEFLTYFNYEAQQDKSGLPNDRFSAERPEGSISTLTIQRTEQRDSAMYRCASSLEANTEAFFGQGTRLTVV.

This chain joins TRBV11-2 and TRBJ1-5, with D hard to call. The germline CDR1 and CDR2 sequences are SGHAT and FQNNGV. The CDR3 covers 14 residues. Trimming left V 1 base short and J 4 bases short, with 8 bases between. The CDR3 here is CASSLGGGNQPQHF. DNA of the CDR3: TGTGCCAGCAGCTTAGGGGGAGGAAATCAGCCCCAGCATTTT.

The rearrangement uses TRBV28 and TRBJ2-3, with D perhaps matching TRBD2 (6 bases). The germline V gene has CDR1 MDHEN and CDR2 SYDVKM. Deletions cut 5 bases from V and 4 bases from J, with 16 bases between. The CDR3 is made up of 15 amino acids. CDR3 nucleotides: TGTGCCAGCAGTACCCCGGGAGCAAGGGCAGATACGCAGTATTTT. Residues: CASSTPGARADTQYF. Supplemented by reference TRBV28 and TRBJ2-3, the full variable domain reads DVKVTQSSRYLVKRTGEKVFLECVQDMDHENMFWYRQDPGLGLRLIYFSYDVKMKEKGDIPEGYSVSREKKERFSLILESASTNQTSMYLCASSTPGARADTQYFGPGTRLTVL.

This chain connects TRBV30 to TRBJ2-1; tentative D call: TRBD1 (6 bases). CDR3 size: 12 residues. Germline lookup yields CDR1 GTSNPN and CDR2 SVGIG (reference sequence). V lost 0 bases and J 9 bases, leaving 9 bases between the germline ends. Here the CDR3 reads CAWSVQGAEQFF. The CDR3 nucleotides read TGTGCCTGGAGTGTACAGGGAGCTGAGCAGTTCTTC.

The chain is built from TRBV27 and TRBJ2-1; no firm D call. The CDR3 runs to 16 residues. Germline V gives CDR1 MNHEY, CDR2 SMNVEV (reference sequence). Trimming removed 7 bases from V and 7 bases from J, with 23 bases in between. The DNA for the CDR3 is TGTGCCAGCAACTCCGTCGACACGACCCTGGGGAATGAGCAGTTCTTC. Its protein product is CASNSVDTTLGNEQFF.

This clone was seen only once. The gene calls are TRBV6-1 and TRBJ2-2; perhaps D is TRBD1 or TRBD2 (5 bases each). The V gene lost 8 bases and the J gene lost 13 bases, with 20 bases spanning the gap. CDR1 and CDR2 (germline): MNHNS, SASEGT. The length of the CDR3 is 13 residues. The CDR3 bases are TGTGCCAGCCTCCCCGCTGGGGGAGCTGTGCTGTTTTTT. It specifies CASLPAGGAVLFF.

The CDR3 bases are TGTGCCAGCAGTTACATGAGCGGGTCAGAGACCCAGTACTTC. Translating it yields CASSYMSGSETQYF. The chain recombines TRBV27 with TRBJ2-5; D is possibly TRBD2 (6 bases). The CDR3 is 14 amino acids. CDR1 is MNHEY and CDR2 is SMNVEV in the germline V gene (reference sequence). Trimming stripped 4 bases from V and 4 bases from J, with 13 bases between.

The V call is TRBV4-1, the J call TRBJ2-5; possible D gene TRBD1, 6 bases. Germline assignment: CDR1 MGHRA and CDR2 YSYEKL. CDR3 length: 13 amino acids. V dropped 2 bases and J dropped 8 bases, with 12 bases sitting between them. In DNA, the CDR3 is TGCGCCAGCAGCCAAAACCAGGGGAATACCCAGTACTTC. Amino acids: CASSQNQGNTQYF.

The chain recombines TRBV28 with TRBJ1-5; D not resolved. This CDR3 is built from 14 residues. CDR1 is MDHEN, CDR2 SYDVKM, per germline. V lost 2 bases and J lost 6, with 11 bases in between. This CDR3 reads CASSLAGFRQPQHF. Here the CDR3 DNA reads TGTGCCAGCAGTTTAGCGGGGTTTCGTCAGCCCCAGCATTTT.

The J gene is TRBJ2-7, the V gene TRBV19, with a weak D call TRBD2 (5 bases). Trimming took 3 bases from V and 5 from J, leaving 14 bases between them. Per germline, CDR1 LNHDA and CDR2 SQIVND (reference sequence). The CDR3 is 14 amino acids. CDR3 sequence reads: CASSIVAGSDEQYF. The CDR3 nucleotides are TGTGCCAGTAGTATTGTGGCGGGTTCCGACGAGCAGTACTTC.